These 27 T cell receptor beta chains were sequenced from one sample in a study of blood T cell repertoires in COVID-19. TCRdb's table, derived via immunoSEQ multiplex PCR, lists solely in-frame clones and lacks some. The table has more than 250,000 clones, around 86% seen once. Sequenced material: peripheral blood. The receptors were sampled from a man aged 50 or older with active or convalescent COVID-19.

V and J are TRBV11-1 and TRBJ1-1, with 7 positions matching TRBD1. This CDR3 region has 13 residues. From germline, CDR1 is SGHAT and CDR2 FQDESV (reference sequence). The V and J ends lost 5 bases and 10 bases, in that order; junction bases with no gene match: 10. The CDR3 DNA reads as TGTGCCAGCAGCCCCGGACAGGAGAAGGGAGCTTTCTTT. Translating gives CASSPGQEKGAFF.

The chain has TRBV2 and TRBJ1-6; 10 nucleotides agree with TRBD1. Germline values: CDR1 SNHLY, CDR2 FYNNEI. With V trimmed by 8 bases and J by 12 bases, 10 bases remained unmatched. CDR3 length: 14 residues. Here the CDR3 DNA reads TGTGCCAGCGCCTTTAGGACAGGGGGTGTACCCCTCCACTTT. This encodes CASAFRTGGVPLHF.

The J gene is TRBJ2-5, the V gene TRBV6-1; 7 bases are shared with TRBD2. The CDR3 contains 16 residues. Per the germline V gene, CDR1 is MNHNS and CDR2 is SASEGT. V dropped 4 bases and J dropped 3; count of bases not matched to a gene: 11. The CDR3 DNA reads as TGTGCCAGCAGTGCACTATGGTCAAGCGGGGAAGAGACCCAGTACTTC. Translating it yields CASSALWSSGEETQYF.

V and J are TRBV6-2 or TRBV6-3 and TRBJ1-6, with 7 bases matching TRBD1. The V and J ends lost 5 bases and 7 bases, in that order; junction bases with no gene match: 5. The CDR3 totals 14 residues. The germline CDR1 and CDR2 sequences are MNHEY and SVGEGT. CDR3 coding DNA: TGTGCCAGCAGTCCGACAGGGAGGAATTCACCCCTCCACTTT. Translation: CASSPTGRNSPLHF.

The CDR3 reads CASSRAGLAVTGELFF. CDR3 DNA: TGTGCCAGCAGCCGAGCGGGACTAGCGGTCACCGGGGAGCTGTTTTTT. The chain has TRBV11-2 and TRBJ2-2, with 11 bases matching TRBD2. J gave up 4 bases and V 5 bases, and 6 bases lay outside the gene matches. Per the germline V gene, CDR1 is SGHAT and CDR2 is FQNNGV. The CDR3 runs to 16 residues. The variable domain in full, with the rest retrieved from reference TRBV11-2 and TRBJ2-2, is EAGVAQSPRYKIIEKRQSVAFWCNPISGHATLYWYQQILGQGPKLLIQFQNNGVVDDSQLPKDRFSAERLKGVDSTLKIQPAKLEDSAVYLCASSRAGLAVTGELFFGEGSRLTVL.

Points on this clone: This CDR3 is also generated by other DNA sequences in the sample. CDR3 region: CASTGHPNTGELFF. As DNA, the CDR3 is TGTGCCAGCACAGGACACCCGAACACCGGGGAGCTGTTTTTT. J is TRBJ2-2 and V is TRBV28; possible D gene TRBD1, 5 bases. V was cut by 7 bases and J by 0 bases, with 9 bases left in between. Per germline, CDR1 MDHEN and CDR2 SYDVKM. The CDR3 extends over 14 amino acids.

This chain uses TRBV2 with TRBJ1-1; 10 bases fit TRBD1. CDR1 SNHLY and CDR2 FYNNEI come from the germline V gene. This CDR3 has 14 amino acids. V lost 3 bases and J lost 4; bases outside the gene matches: 2. The CDR3 reads CASSEGQGITEAFF. CDR3 in DNA: TGTGCCAGCAGTGAGGGACAGGGGATCACTGAAGCTTTCTTT.

This chain links TRBV3-1 (or the pseudogene TRBV3-2) with TRBJ1-2; D is uncertain. The germline gives CDR1 LGHDT, CDR2 YNNKEL (reference sequence). The germline V and J ends were trimmed by 3 bases and 0 bases, with 8 bases remaining between them. There are 14 residues in the CDR3. The CDR3 nucleotides are TGTGCCAGCAGCCAGAGAACAGCTAACTATGGCTACACCTTC. Translating gives CASSQRTANYGYTF.

This clone was detected only once. The chain carries TRBV7-9 and TRBJ1-2; no definite D call. This CDR3 is 14 amino acids long. CDR1 and CDR2 (germline): SEHNR, FQNEAQ (reference sequence). The ends were cut back, 1 base at V and 2 bases at J, with 8 bases in the middle. The CDR3 region has the DNA TGTGCCAGCAGCTTAGGTTCCCTAAACTATGGCTACACCTTC. Residues: CASSLGSLNYGYTF.

The CDR3 DNA reads TGTGCCAGCAGCCCGAGGACTAGCGGGGACTCTGGGGCCAACGTCCTGACTTTC. Translation gives CASSPRTSGDSGANVLTF. The V gene is TRBV3-1 (or the pseudogene TRBV3-2), the J gene TRBJ2-6, with 12 bases lining up with TRBD2. The CDR3 runs 18 residues. Germline trimming cut 4 bases from V and 0 bases from J; bases unmatched to any gene: 4. CDR1 LGHDT and CDR2 YNNKEL come from the germline V gene (reference sequence).

This chain joins TRBV6-5 and TRBJ1-2, with no clear D. The V and J ends lost 7 bases and 7 bases respectively, with 22 bases between them. Germline assignment: CDR1 MNHEY and CDR2 SVGAGI. The CDR3 has 15 residues. CDR3 nucleotides: TGTGCCAGCACCCTCTCTCCGGTTGTGATGGTTGGCTACACCTTC. Encoded protein: CASTLSPVVMVGYTF.

This clone is a singleton in its sample. The V gene is TRBV2, the J gene TRBJ2-3, with D perhaps TRBD2 (5 bases). This CDR3 is built from 14 residues. V lost 6 bases, J lost 0 bases, and 10 bases lay in between. Germline values: CDR1 SNHLY, CDR2 FYNNEI. This CDR3 reads CASSSGISTDTQYF. The CDR3 region has the DNA TGTGCCAGCAGCAGCGGAATTAGCACAGATACGCAGTATTTT.

This sequence joins TRBV12-5 and TRBJ2-7; 7 nucleotides line up with TRBD2. This CDR3 spans 20 amino acids. Trimming at V came to 4 bases and at J to 0 bases, leaving 21 bases not matched to a gene. Germline-derived CDR1 and CDR2 are LGHNT and FRNRAP. CDR3 DNA sequence: TGTGCTAGTGGTTCCCGCCGAATACGAAGCCGAGCGGGATTCTCCTACGAGCAGTACTTC. Translated: CASGSRRIRSRAGFSYEQYF. Full variable domain (rest looked up from reference TRBV12-5 and TRBJ2-7): DARVTQTPRHKVTEMGQEVTMRCQPILGHNTVFWYRQTMMQGLELLAYFRNRAPLDDSGMPKDRFSAEMPDATLATLKIQPSEPRDSAVYFCASGSRRIRSRAGFSYEQYFGPGTRLTVT.

The chain carries TRBV28 and TRBJ1-6; TRBD1 agrees at 7 bases. Losses at the gene ends were 1 base for V and 5 bases for J; bases not matched to a gene: 8. Germline V lookup: CDR1 MDHEN, CDR2 SYDVKM. CDR3 length equals 17 residues. CDR3 DNA sequence: TGTGCCAGCAGTTTATATACAGGGGTTAGGAATAATTCACCCCTCCACTTT. Residues: CASSLYTGVRNNSPLHF.

The V gene is TRBV7-2, the J gene TRBJ1-4; possibly TRBD1 for D (5 bases). The CDR3 length is 15 residues. V gave up 6 bases and J gave up 8 bases, with 19 bases separating them. Per germline, CDR1 SGHTA and CDR2 FQGNSA. The CDR3 sequence: CASSLLGQGREKLFF. The CDR3 nucleotides are TGTGCCAGCAGTCTACTCGGGCAGGGTCGAGAAAAACTGTTTTTT.

The rearrangement uses TRBV7-9 and TRBJ2-2; D call uncertain. This CDR3 is 15 amino acids long. Deletions cut 5 bases from V and 6 bases from J, with 16 bases between. CDR1 and CDR2 (germline): SEHNR, FQNEAQ (reference sequence). This CDR3 reads CASSPRHGNAGELFF. The CDR3 DNA follows: TGTGCCAGCAGCCCTCGACACGGTAACGCCGGGGAGCTGTTTTTT.

The DNA for the CDR3 is TGCCTCATGGGGAGGGGCACTGAAGCTTTCTTT. Translated: CLMGRGTEAFF. The chain employs TRBV20-1 and TRBJ1-1; TRBD1 might be the D (5 bases). The CDR3 contains 11 residues. The germline V gene encodes CDR1 DFQATT and CDR2 SNEGSKA (reference sequence).

The chain recombines TRBV5-5 with TRBJ2-2, with 9 nucleotides matching TRBD2. This CDR3 is built from 16 residues. The ends lost 2 bases at V and 4 bases at J; junction bases unmatched: 6. Germline CDR1 and CDR2: SGHKS and YYEKEE (reference sequence). The CDR3: CASSFLAGLGTGELFF. As DNA, the CDR3 is TGTGCCAGCAGCTTCCTAGCGGGATTGGGCACCGGGGAGCTGTTTTTT.

This rearrangement joins TRBV25-1 to TRBJ1-2; D is unresolved. The germline V gene has CDR1 MGHDK and CDR2 SYGVNS. The CDR3 totals 14 residues. The V end was cut by 0 bases, the J end by 1 base, with 6 bases between. The CDR3, as DNA: TGTGCCAGCAGTGAATATGGCTTTAACTATGGCTACACCTTC. Protein: CASSEYGFNYGYTF.

The chain has TRBV19 and TRBJ1-4; the match to TRBD1 covers 9 bases. Per germline, CDR1 LNHDA and CDR2 SQIVND (reference sequence). V was clipped by 6 bases and J by 8 bases; unmatched bases: 4. The CDR3 covers 13 residues. This CDR3 reads CASRDRGPEKLFF. CDR3 DNA: TGTGCCAGTAGGGACAGGGGCCCAGAAAAACTGTTTTTT.

This clone has only one observation. The J gene is TRBJ1-4, the V gene TRBV28; 9 positions agree with TRBD1. There are 15 residues in the CDR3. Germline CDR1 and CDR2: MDHEN and SYDVKM. V lost 4 bases, J lost 6 bases, and 6 bases stayed unmatched. CDR3 in DNA: TGTGCCAGCAGTTCGCCGGGACAGGGCGATGAAAAACTGTTTTTT. This sequence encodes CASSSPGQGDEKLFF.

The chain recombines TRBV2 with TRBJ1-1, with 7 nucleotides matching TRBD1. Germline-derived CDR1 and CDR2 are SNHLY and FYNNEI. After removal of 7 bases from V and 0 bases from J, the junction contained 8 bases not matched to a gene. The length of the CDR3 is 15 residues. This chain's CDR3 is CASMGDRAVNTEAFF. The CDR3 DNA reads TGTGCCAGCATGGGGGACAGAGCAGTGAACACTGAAGCTTTCTTT.

The chain uses TRBV5-4 and TRBJ1-6, with 9 bases aligning to TRBD1. There are 14 residues in the CDR3. Trimming took 4 bases from V and 11 from J; bases not matched to a gene: 7. CDR1 is SGHNT, CDR2 YYREEE, per germline (reference sequence). The CDR3 sequence is CASSRDRDQAPLHF. CDR3 DNA: TGTGCCAGCAGCCGGGACAGGGATCAGGCACCCCTCCACTTT. Full variable domain (missing parts from reference TRBV5-4 and TRBJ1-6): ETGVTQSPTHLIKTRGQQVTLRCSSQSGHNTVSWYQQALGQGPQFIFQYYREEENGRGNFPPRFSGLQFPNYSSELNVNALELDDSALYLCASSRDRDQAPLHFGNGTRLTVT.

This clone was detected only a few times. V and J are TRBV24-1 and TRBJ2-3, with D perhaps TRBD1 (5 bases). The V gene lost 6 bases and the J gene lost 2 bases, with 14 bases spanning the gap. The CDR3 contains 15 residues. Germline V gene data show CDR1 as KGHDR and CDR2 as SFDVKD. CDR3 residues: CATSLGQGSTDTQYF. The CDR3 DNA reads as TGTGCCACCAGTCTTGGGCAGGGCTCCACAGATACGCAGTATTTT.

The chain combines TRBV29-1 with TRBJ1-4; D unresolved. CDR3 length: 14 residues. Trimming took 7 bases from V and 4 from J, leaving 16 bases between them. Germline values: CDR1 SQVTM, CDR2 ANQGSEA. The CDR3 region has the DNA TGCAGCGGAGGGTTGGGAGATGTTAATGAAAAACTGTTTTTT. It is translated as CSGGLGDVNEKLFF.

This chain uses TRBV28 with TRBJ2-7; 8 nucleotides line up with TRBD2. The length of the CDR3 is 14 residues. With V trimmed by 5 bases and J by 3 bases, 6 bases remained unmatched. Germline CDR1 MDHEN, CDR2 SYDVKM. CDR3 region: CASSTGTRRYEQYF. CDR3 coding DNA: TGTGCCAGCAGTACCGGGACTAGACGCTACGAGCAGTACTTC.

The chain joins TRBV7-9 to TRBJ1-6; D gene ambiguous. The CDR3 covers 13 residues. The V gene's germline CDR1 is SEHNR and CDR2 FQNEAQ (reference sequence). The ends were cut back, 4 bases at V and 7 bases at J, with 8 bases in the middle. The CDR3 is CASSSFGNSPLHF. For the CDR3, the DNA is TGTGCCAGCAGCTCCTTCGGGAATTCACCCCTCCACTTT.